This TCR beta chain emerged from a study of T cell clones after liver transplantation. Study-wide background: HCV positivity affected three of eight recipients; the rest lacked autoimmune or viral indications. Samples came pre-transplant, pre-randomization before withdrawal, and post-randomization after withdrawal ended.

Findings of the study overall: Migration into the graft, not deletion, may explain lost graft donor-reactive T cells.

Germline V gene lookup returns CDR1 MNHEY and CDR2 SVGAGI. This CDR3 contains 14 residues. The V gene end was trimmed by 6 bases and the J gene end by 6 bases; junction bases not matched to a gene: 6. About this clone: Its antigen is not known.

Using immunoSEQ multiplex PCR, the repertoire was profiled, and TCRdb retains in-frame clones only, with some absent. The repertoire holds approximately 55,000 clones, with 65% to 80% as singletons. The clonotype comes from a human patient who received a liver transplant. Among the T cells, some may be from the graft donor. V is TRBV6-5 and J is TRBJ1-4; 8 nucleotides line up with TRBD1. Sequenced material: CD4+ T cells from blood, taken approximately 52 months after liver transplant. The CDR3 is CASSQGAPYEKLFF. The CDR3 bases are TGTGCCAGCAGCCAGGGGGCGCCGTATGAAAAACTGTTTTTT.